Presented here are 21 T cell receptor beta chains from one specimen sequenced in a study of Graves' ophthalmopathy and Graves' hyperthyroidism. The TCR beta CDR3 regions underwent amplification from RNA transcripts. Second-round multiplex PCR came after a first-round RT-PCR that employed HTBI primers. From the multiplex PCR reads, TCRdb called clonotypes with MiXCR, one entry per CDR3 protein. The sample includes approximately 700,000 distinct CDR3 sequences, under 50% seen only once; the top ten take more than 2.5%. Sequenced input: peripheral blood. These receptors all come from an adult man with Graves' ophthalmopathy.

Here the CDR3 DNA reads TGTGCCTGGAGGGCAGGGGAATTGGGCGGGGAGCTGTTTTTT. This sequence encodes CAWRAGELGGELFF. This chain connects TRBV30 to TRBJ2-2; weak D call: TRBD1 (6 bases). The V end lost 3 bases, the J end lost 7 bases, and 15 bases lay between the germline ends. Germline CDR1 reads GTSNPN; CDR2 reads SVGIG (reference sequence). The CDR3 runs 14 residues.

About this clonotype: Given a much more abundant clone one base away, this may be a read error. The chain has TRBV5-1 and TRBJ1-6; D gene unclear. CDR1 is SGHRS, CDR2 YFSETQ, per germline. The CDR3 is made up of 13 amino acids. Trimming cost V 3 bases and J 8 bases, with 9 bases left between them. Here the CDR3 reads CASSWTEHSPLHF. CDR3 sequence (DNA): TGCGCCAGCAGCTGGACGGAGCATTCACCCCTCCACTTT.

As concerns this clonotype: An end of the junction differs from the germline gene, which may be a read error. The rearrangement uses TRBV7-3 and TRBJ2-2; tentatively, D is TRBD1 or TRBD2 (5 bases each). Germline CDR1 is SGHTA and CDR2 is FQGTGA. The CDR3 extends over 14 amino acids. The CDR3 DNA sequence: TGTGCCAGCAGCTCCTCCCCCGGGGCCGGGAAGCTGTTTTTT. This gives the protein CASSSSPGAGKLFF.

In the case of this clonotype: A read error may produce the germline difference seen at one junction end. The gene calls are TRBV10-3 and TRBJ1-5, with D hard to call. CDR3 length: 19 amino acids. Per the germline V gene, CDR1 is ENHRY and CDR2 is SYGVKD. This CDR3 is CASSSVSVLTLDGNQPQHF. CDR3 DNA: TGTGCCAGCAGTTCGGTTTCGGTTCTAACCCTAGATGGCAATCAGCCCCAGCATTTT.

The gene calls are TRBV2 and TRBJ2-7, with TRBD2 matching over 14 bases. After removal of 4 bases from V and 2 bases from J, the junction contained 10 bases not matched to a gene. Germline values: CDR1 SNHLY, CDR2 FYNNEI. This CDR3 has 18 residues. The CDR3 nucleotides are TGTGCCAGCAGTGGGGGGGGGACTAGCGGGAGTTCCCCCTACGAGCAGTACTTC. Its protein is CASSGGGTSGSSPYEQYF.

The V gene is TRBV6-1, the J gene TRBJ1-1; D call uncertain. The V end lost 6 bases, the J end lost 4 bases, and 15 bases lay between the germline ends. CDR1 is MNHNS and CDR2 is SASEGT in the germline V gene. The CDR3 sequence is 14 residues long. CDR3 DNA sequence: TGTGCCAGCAGGGGCCCGGGCGGAGGCACTGAAGCTTTCTTT. The encoded protein is CASRGPGGGTEAFF.

The chain links TRBV7-9 to TRBJ2-5; 9 bases line up with TRBD1. Germline values: CDR1 SEHNR, CDR2 FQNEAQ (reference sequence). V gave up 5 bases and J gave up 10 bases; unmatched junction bases: 8. This CDR3 is built from 13 residues. The CDR3 spells CASSAGTGMDQYF. As DNA, the CDR3 is TGTGCCAGCAGCGCCGGGACAGGGATGGACCAGTACTTC.

The rearrangement uses TRBV7-9 and TRBJ1-1; 7 positions agree with TRBD1. Germline CDR1 reads SEHNR; CDR2 reads FQNEAQ (reference sequence). The CDR3 contains 15 residues. The J segment lost 4 bases and the V segment lost 8 bases, leaving 13 bases of the junction unmatched. CDR3 amino acids: CASSPTSTGVTEAFF. The CDR3 DNA sequence: TGTGCCAGCTCCCCAACGAGTACAGGGGTCACTGAAGCTTTCTTT.

This clonotype was seen many times. This sequence joins TRBV7-8 and TRBJ1-1, with D perhaps TRBD1 (6 bases). This CDR3 is 14 amino acids long. Germline V lookup: CDR1 SGHVS, CDR2 FQNEAQ. Between the trimmed V and J ends, which lost 3 bases and 6 bases, there was a span of 14 bases. CDR3 region: CASSFHRQDPEAFF. CDR3 DNA sequence: TGTGCCAGCAGCTTTCATCGACAGGACCCTGAAGCTTTCTTT.

This clonotype was detected ten times or more. For the CDR3, the DNA is TGTGCCAGCAGCACAGGATTCGGGTTCTACGAGCAGTACTTC. This sequence encodes CASSTGFGFYEQYF. V gene TRBV7-9 combines with J gene TRBJ2-7; maybe TRBD1 (5 bases). The germline V gene has CDR1 SEHNR and CDR2 FQNEAQ (reference sequence). Trimming pared 5 bases from V and 3 bases from J, leaving 14 bases between. The CDR3 sequence is 14 residues long.

The table lists this clonotype with many counts. A junction boundary mismatches the germline segment, possibly from a read error. This chain links TRBV2 with TRBJ2-5; D call uncertain. This CDR3 has 8 amino acids. Germline CDR1 reads SNHLY; CDR2 reads FYNNEI. The CDR3 protein is CASGSTSF. CDR3 DNA sequence: TGTGCCAGCGGGTCGACATCTTTC.

This clonotype was detected many times. This sequence joins TRBV12-3 or TRBV12-4 and TRBJ2-5; D remains unclear. The CDR3 extends over 13 amino acids. V was trimmed by 6 bases and J by 3 bases, leaving 11 bases between them. CDR3 sequence: CASSWTDEETQYF. For the CDR3, the DNA is TGTGCCAGCAGCTGGACGGACGAAGAGACCCAGTACTTC.

Comments on this clonotype: Since a much larger clone is just one base distant, this may be a read error. V usage is TRBV11-2 and J usage is TRBJ1-1, with D maybe TRBD1 (6 bases). Germline values: CDR1 SGHAT, CDR2 FQNNGV. V was cut by 8 bases and J by 5 bases, with 18 bases left in between. The CDR3 has 14 residues. As DNA, the CDR3 is TGTGCCAGCGCACAAGGGGGGGGAGTAACTGAAGCTTTCTTT. Protein: CASAQGGGVTEAFF.

This clonotype has at least ten counts. The V call is TRBV7-9, the J call TRBJ1-1, with 9 bases aligning to TRBD1. The germline V gene encodes CDR1 SEHNR and CDR2 FQNEAQ (reference sequence). V gave up 8 bases and J gave up 4 bases; unmatched junction bases: 11. CDR3 size: 15 residues. The CDR3 nucleotides are TGTGCCAGCTCACGAGAACAGGGGGCAGGCACTGAAGCTTTCTTT. It is translated as CASSREQGAGTEAFF.

This clonotype was seen at least ten times. The rearrangement joins TRBV2 to TRBJ1-2; D uncertain. Germline lookup yields CDR1 SNHLY and CDR2 FYNNEI. This CDR3 has 11 amino acids. Trimming removed 4 bases at V and 6 bases at J, with 6 bases between. CDR3 loop: CASSVRDGYTF. In DNA form, the CDR3 reads TGTGCCAGCAGTGTCCGGGATGGCTACACCTTC.

In the case of this clonotype: This clone may be a read error of a much larger clone one base away. The chain uses TRBV7-9 and TRBJ2-5; 9 bases are a match to TRBD1. CDR1 is SEHNR and CDR2 is FQNEAQ in the germline V gene (reference sequence). The CDR3 length is 14 residues. CDR3 DNA sequence: TGTACCAGCACCGGGACAGGGAGGAGTGAGACCCAGTACTTC. Amino acids: CTSTGTGRSETQYF.

This clonotype was counted ten times or more. The chain combines TRBV2 with TRBJ2-7; D may be TRBD1 or TRBD2 (5 bases each). Germline values: CDR1 SNHLY, CDR2 FYNNEI. V lost 6 bases, J lost 7 bases, and 16 bases lay in between. CDR3 length: 13 residues. Here the CDR3 reads CASSPGRGEEQYF. The CDR3 DNA follows: TGTGCCAGCAGCCCGGGACGAGGGGAAGAGCAGTACTTC.

The table lists this clonotype with many counts. The CDR3 nucleotides read TGTGCCAGCAGCTTAGAGGCAGGGCCCGGTCAGCCCCAGCATTTT. It codes for CASSLEAGPGQPQHF. The chain recombines TRBV7-8 with TRBJ1-5; TRBD1 is a possible D gene (5 bases). The V end lost 1 base, the J end lost 6 bases, and 13 bases lay between the germline ends. This CDR3 spans 15 amino acids. Germline loops: CDR1 SGHVS, CDR2 FQNEAQ.

The sample holds many counts of this clonotype. The J gene is TRBJ1-4, the V gene TRBV7-9; D possibly corresponds to TRBD1 (6 bases). Trimming cost V 5 bases and J 4 bases, with 14 bases left between them. The CDR3 extends over 15 amino acids. Germline lookup yields CDR1 SEHNR and CDR2 FQNEAQ (reference sequence). The CDR3 loop reads CASSPIWTDNEKLFF. As DNA, the CDR3 is TGTGCCAGCAGCCCAATCTGGACAGATAATGAAAAACTGTTTTTT.

The chain links TRBV9 to TRBJ2-5; either TRBD1 or TRBD2 may supply D (5 bases each). CDR1 is SGDLS, CDR2 YYNGEE, per germline. The CDR3 consists of 15 residues. Trimming left V 2 bases short and J 5 bases short, with 16 bases between. Here the CDR3 DNA reads TGTGCCAGCAGCGTTGAGGGGACGACAAGGGAGACCCAGTACTTC. It specifies CASSVEGTTRETQYF.

A few counts support this clonotype. The gene calls are TRBV7-9 and TRBJ1-2; the D is unclear. CDR1 SEHNR and CDR2 FQNEAQ come from the germline V gene (reference sequence). Deletions cut 1 base from V and 6 bases from J, with 9 bases between. The CDR3 consists of 13 residues. CDR3 sequence: CASSLGRSDGYTF. CDR3 in DNA: TGTGCCAGCAGCTTAGGGAGATCGGATGGCTACACCTTC.